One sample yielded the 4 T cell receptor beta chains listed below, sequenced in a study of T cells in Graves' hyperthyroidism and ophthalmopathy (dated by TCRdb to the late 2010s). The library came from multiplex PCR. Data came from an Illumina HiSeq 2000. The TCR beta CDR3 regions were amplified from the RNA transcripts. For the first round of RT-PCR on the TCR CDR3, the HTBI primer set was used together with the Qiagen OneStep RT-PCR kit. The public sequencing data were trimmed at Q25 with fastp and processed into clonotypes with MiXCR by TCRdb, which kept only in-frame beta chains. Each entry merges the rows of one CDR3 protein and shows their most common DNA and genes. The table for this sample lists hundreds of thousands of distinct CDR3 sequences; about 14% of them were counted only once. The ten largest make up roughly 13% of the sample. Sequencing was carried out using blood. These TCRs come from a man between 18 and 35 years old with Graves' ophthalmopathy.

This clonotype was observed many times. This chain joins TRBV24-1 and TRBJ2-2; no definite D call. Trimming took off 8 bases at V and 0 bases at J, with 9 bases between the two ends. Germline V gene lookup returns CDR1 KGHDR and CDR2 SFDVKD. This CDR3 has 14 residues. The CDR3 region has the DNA TGTGCCACCAAGGCAGGAGCGAACACCGGGGAGCTGTTTTTT. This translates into CATKAGANTGELFF.

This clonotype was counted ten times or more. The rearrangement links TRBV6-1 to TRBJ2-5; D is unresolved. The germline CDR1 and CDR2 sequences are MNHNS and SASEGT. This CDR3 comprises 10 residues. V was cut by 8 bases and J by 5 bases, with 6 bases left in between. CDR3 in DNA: TGTGCCAGCTTTTTCGAGACCCAGTACTTC. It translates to CASFFETQYF.

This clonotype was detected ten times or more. Here the CDR3 DNA reads TGTGCCAGCAGTTACGTCCCCACCAACTATGGCTACACCTTC. It yields the protein CASSYVPTNYGYTF. The chain links TRBV6-1 to TRBJ1-2; unclear D gene. V lost 5 bases to trimming and J lost 2 bases, with 12 bases between them. The CDR3 totals 14 residues. In germline, CDR1 is MNHNS, CDR2 SASEGT.

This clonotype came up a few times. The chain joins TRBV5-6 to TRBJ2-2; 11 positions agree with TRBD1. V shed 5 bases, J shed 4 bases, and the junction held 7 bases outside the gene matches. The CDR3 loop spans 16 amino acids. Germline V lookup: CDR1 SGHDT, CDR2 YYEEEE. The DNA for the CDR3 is TGTGCCAGCAGTCCGCCGGGACAGGGGGTCACCGGGGAGCTGTTTTTT. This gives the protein CASSPPGQGVTGELFF.